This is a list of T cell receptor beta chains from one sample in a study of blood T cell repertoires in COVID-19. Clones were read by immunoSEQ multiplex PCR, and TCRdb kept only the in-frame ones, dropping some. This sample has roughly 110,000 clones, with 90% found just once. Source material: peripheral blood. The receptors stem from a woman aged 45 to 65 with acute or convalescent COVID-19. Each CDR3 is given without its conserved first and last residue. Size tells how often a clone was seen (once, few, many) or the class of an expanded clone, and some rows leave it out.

ASSYSAGGWDNEQF 14 - TRBJ2-1 TRBV11-2
AISGFSPGTSGVEQF 15 - TRBJ2-1 TRBV10-3
ATKSPGAGEQF 11 - TRBJ2-1 TRBV24-1
ASSFHRGVSEQY 12 once TRBJ2-7 TRBV28
ASSSTRDSKSILRNTIY 17 - TRBJ1-3 TRBV7-9
ASRGTGLSTEAF 12 - TRBJ1-1 TRBV19
ASSEAGRSTDTQY 13 - TRBJ2-3 TRBV6-4
AIRTGGENTEAF 12 - TRBJ1-1 TRBV10-3
ASSPRSGATEAF 12 - TRBJ1-1 TRBV18
ASSQDRGIISSSNEQF 16 - TRBJ2-1 TRBV5-4
SVEGRMNTEAF 11 - TRBJ1-1 TRBV29-1
ASSIQGYNEKLF 12 - TRBJ1-4 TRBV19
AWRQGYATNEKLF 13 once TRBJ1-4 TRBV30
ASSLSMVAEAF 11 few TRBJ1-1 TRBV7-2
AISERHRGTPGNQPQH 16 - TRBJ1-5 TRBV10-3
ASSLWPQSKGELF 13 - TRBJ2-2 TRBV7-2
ASSQDLRQGSEQY 13 - TRBJ2-7 TRBV4-3
ASSLGNYEQY 10 - TRBJ2-7 TRBV12-3/TRBV12-4
AWARGSGKYEQY 12 - TRBJ2-7 TRBV30